Reported below is one TCR beta chain. This sample was included in a study of blood T cell repertoires in COVID-19. For the study at large: Italy, Spain and the United States were the sources of the convalescent and acute COVID-19 samples.

TCRdb's copy holds only in-frame clones and misses some; the assay was immunoSEQ multiplex PCR. The table lists roughly 290,000 clones, about 82% of them singletons. V gave up 4 bases and J gave up 2 bases, with 11 bases separating them. Looked up from germline, CDR1 is SGHTA and CDR2 is FQGNSA. The CDR3 is made up of 15 amino acids. The material sequenced was peripheral blood. The chain uses TRBV7-2 and TRBJ1-4, with D unresolved. The TCR comes from a woman aged 45 to 65 with active or convalescent COVID-19. The CDR3 protein is CASSSRSRTNEKLFF. For the CDR3, the DNA is TGTGCCAGCAGCTCCCGGTCTAGGACTAATGAAAAACTGTTTTTT.